Below, 10 T cell receptor beta chains from the same sample are listed, as sequenced in a study of blood T cell repertoires in COVID-19. The data were produced by immunoSEQ multiplex PCR, yet TCRdb's version contains in-frame clones alone and is incomplete. Altogether 250,000 to 350,000 clones are present, around 88% being singletons, with the ten largest covering 1.5% to 2%. Sequencing used peripheral blood. These receptors were taken from a woman aged 45 to 65 with acute or convalescent COVID-19.

This clone was recorded once. CDR3 nucleotide sequence: TGTGCCAGCAGTAATAACAGGGGAGGTAGGACTGAAGCTTTCTTT. Translating gives CASSNNRGGRTEAFF. V usage is TRBV27 and J usage is TRBJ1-1; 7 bases are shared with TRBD1. Per germline, CDR1 MNHEY and CDR2 SMNVEV (reference sequence). J was trimmed by 5 bases and V by 5 bases; bases with no gene match: 11. The CDR3 runs 15 residues.

The chain employs TRBV7-8 and TRBJ2-2, with 11 bases identical to TRBD2. This CDR3 contains 15 residues. CDR1 and CDR2 from the germline V gene are SGHVS and FQNEAQ. The V gene end was trimmed by 4 bases and the J gene end by 6 bases; junction bases not matched to a gene: 4. CDR3 loop: CASSSGTSGAGELFF. The CDR3, as DNA: TGTGCCAGCAGCTCAGGGACTAGCGGCGCCGGGGAGCTGTTTTTT.

The V gene is TRBV4-2, the J gene TRBJ1-2, with D maybe TRBD1 (6 bases). This CDR3 is 12 amino acids long. The V end lost 3 bases, the J end lost 12 bases, and 14 bases lay between the germline ends. Germline V CDR1 and CDR2: LGHNA, YNFKEQ. In nucleotides, the CDR3 is TGTGCCAGCAGCCACGGTCAGGGGCCGCACACCTTC. Its translation: CASSHGQGPHTF.

CDR3 nucleotides: TGTGCCAGCAGTACCTCGCGGACAGATAACTCCTACGAGCAGTACTTC. Amino acid sequence: CASSTSRTDNSYEQYF. This rearrangement joins TRBV27 to TRBJ2-7; maybe TRBD1 (6 bases). The length of the CDR3 is 16 residues. V dropped 5 bases and J dropped 0 bases, with 17 bases sitting between them. Germline V gives CDR1 MNHEY, CDR2 SMNVEV (reference sequence).

CDR3 region: CASQKLDGLRGNTIYF. DNA for the CDR3: TGTGCCAGCCAGAAACTAGACGGACTCCGCGGAAACACCATATATTTT. The chain joins TRBV18 to TRBJ1-3; D not resolved. The germline V gene has CDR1 KGHSH and CDR2 LQKENI. Trimming shortened V by 8 bases and J by 4 bases, and 21 bases separated the two germline ends. The CDR3 is made up of 16 amino acids.

J is TRBJ1-2 and V is TRBV4-1, with TRBD1 matching over 7 bases. This CDR3 is built from 13 residues. The germline gives CDR1 MGHRA, CDR2 YSYEKL. V dropped 5 bases and J dropped 5; count of bases not matched to a gene: 5. CDR3 DNA sequence: TGCGCCAGCAGCGACAGGGAAGAATATGGCTACACCTTC. Its translation is CASSDREEYGYTF.

V usage is TRBV18 and J usage is TRBJ1-1; 7 nucleotides match TRBD1. Germline V gene lookup returns CDR1 KGHSH and CDR2 LQKENI. Trimming removed 8 bases from V and 4 bases from J; junction bases left unmatched: 4. This CDR3 is built from 12 residues. CDR3 nucleotides: TGTGCCAGCGGACAGGAGGTCACTGAAGCTTTCTTT. Translated, it gives CASGQEVTEAFF.

The rearrangement links TRBV19 to TRBJ2-5; 7 positions agree with TRBD1. The CDR3 runs to 16 residues. The junction had 14 bases not matched to a gene; V was cut back by 5 bases and J by 5 bases. Germline lookup yields CDR1 LNHDA and CDR2 SQIVND (reference sequence). For the CDR3, the DNA is TGTGCCAGTAGTCCCCACCGACAGGGTAAGGGGGAGACCCAGTACTTC. Its translation is CASSPHRQGKGETQYF. The full variable domain, with the rest looked up from reference TRBV19 and TRBJ2-5, is DGGITQSPKYLFRKEGQNVTLSCEQNLNHDAMYWYRQDPGQGLRLIYYSQIVNDFQKGDIAEGYSVSREKKESFPLTVTSAQKNPTAFYLCASSPHRQGKGETQYFGPGTRLLVL.

This rearrangement joins TRBV16 to TRBJ1-1, with TRBD1 matching over 8 bases. Germline V gene data show CDR1 as KGHSY and CDR2 as FQNENV. V lost 8 bases, J lost 5 bases, and 13 bases stayed unmatched. The CDR3 extends over 15 amino acids. This CDR3 reads CASRPRRQGATEAFF. In DNA form, the CDR3 reads TGTGCCAGCCGACCGAGGAGGCAGGGGGCAACTGAAGCTTTCTTT.

This sequence joins TRBV6-5 and TRBJ2-7; D perhaps matches TRBD2 (6 bases). The CDR3 has 16 residues. Germline lookup yields CDR1 MNHEY and CDR2 SVGAGI. Trimming cost V 4 bases and J 0 bases, with 16 bases left between them. The chain's CDR3 is CASSSWASEDSYEQYF. CDR3 nucleotides: TGTGCCAGCAGTTCATGGGCTAGCGAGGACTCCTACGAGCAGTACTTC.